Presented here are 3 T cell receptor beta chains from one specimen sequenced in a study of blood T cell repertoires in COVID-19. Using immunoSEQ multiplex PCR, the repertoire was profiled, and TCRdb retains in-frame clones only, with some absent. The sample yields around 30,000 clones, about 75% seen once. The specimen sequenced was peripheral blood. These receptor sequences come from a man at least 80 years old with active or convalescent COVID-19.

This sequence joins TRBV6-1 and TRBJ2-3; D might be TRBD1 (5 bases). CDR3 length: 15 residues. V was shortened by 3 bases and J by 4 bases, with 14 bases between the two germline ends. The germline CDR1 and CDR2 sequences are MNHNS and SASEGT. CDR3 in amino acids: CASSDAGLSADTQYF. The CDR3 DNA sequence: TGTGCCAGCAGTGATGCAGGGTTAAGCGCAGATACGCAGTATTTT.

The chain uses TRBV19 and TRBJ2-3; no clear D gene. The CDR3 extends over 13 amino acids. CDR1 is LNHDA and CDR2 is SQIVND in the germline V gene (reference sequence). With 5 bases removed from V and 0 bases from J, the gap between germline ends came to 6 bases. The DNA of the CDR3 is TGTGCCAGTAGTCCCCCTAGCACAGATACGCAGTATTTT. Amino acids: CASSPPSTDTQYF.

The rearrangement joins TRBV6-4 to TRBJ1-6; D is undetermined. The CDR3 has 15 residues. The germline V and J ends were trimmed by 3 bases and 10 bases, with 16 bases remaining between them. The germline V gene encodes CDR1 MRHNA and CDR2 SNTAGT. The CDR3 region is CASSEVAGSKSPLHF. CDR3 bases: TGTGCCAGCAGTGAAGTGGCAGGTTCCAAATCACCCCTCCACTTT.